These T cell receptor beta chains were read from a single sample in a study of cytomegalovirus exposure and HLA in healthy donors. Clones were sequenced by immunoSEQ multiplex PCR, and TCRdb holds only the in-frame ones, with some missing. The sample carries about 110,000 clones, more than 70% recorded once. The sequenced sample consisted of PBMCs. The receptors shown here come from a man aged 40-49 years in good health and CMV-seronegative. CDR3s include the opening cysteine and the closing phenylalanine or tryptophan. The D gene is left open where the match is weak. A clone size is listed for some rows: how often the clone was seen (once, few, many), or a class if it is expanded.

D,V,J,size,DNA,CDR3
.,TRBV2,TRBJ2-7,.,TGTGCCAGCAGCGACGACAGTCTATTTTCCTACGAGCAGTACTTC,CASSDDSLFSYEQYF
.,TRBV5-4,TRBJ2-3,.,TGTGCCAGCAGCCTCTTGTCCGCAGATACGCAGTATTTT,CASSLLSADTQYF
TRBD1,TRBV5-6,TRBJ1-1,.,TGTGCCAGCAGCGCCGGGACAGCAAACACTGAAGCTTTCTTT,CASSAGTANTEAFF
TRBD2,TRBV12-5,TRBJ2-3,.,TGTGCTAGTGGCTACAGTCCGGGGGGGCCCGGAGATACGCAGTATTTT,CASGYSPGGPGDTQYF
.,TRBV5-1,TRBJ1-1,.,TGCGCCAGCAGCTTGCGACAGCTGAACACTGAAGCTTTCTTT,CASSLRQLNTEAFF
.,TRBV7-6,TRBJ2-1,.,TGTGCCAGCAGCTCCAACACCGGGACTGAACAGTTCTTC,CASSSNTGTEQFF
TRBD2,TRBV10-2,TRBJ2-3,.,TGCGCCAGCAGTGACGCTAGCGGGGTAACAGATACGCAGTATTTT,CASSDASGVTDTQYF
TRBD1,TRBV10-3,TRBJ2-1,few,TGTGCCATCAGTGCGACAGGGAATGAGCAGTTCTTC,CAISATGNEQFF
TRBD1,TRBV5-6,TRBJ2-7,.,TGTGCCAGCAGCTGGGGGACAGACTCCTACGAGCAGTACTTC,CASSWGTDSYEQYF
.,TRBV29-1,TRBJ1-3,.,TGCAGCGGCGGGACTACTGGAAACACCATATATTTT,CSGGTTGNTIYF
.,TRBV7-3,TRBJ2-5,.,TGTGCCAGCAGCCGTGCAGCGGGCGAACAAGAGACCCAGTACTTC,CASSRAAGEQETQYF
TRBD2,TRBV15,TRBJ2-1,.,TGTGCCACCAGCAGAGTTGCGGGGGGCGGGGATGAGCAGTTCTTC,CATSRVAGGGDEQFF
.,TRBV2,TRBJ2-5,once,TGTGCCAGCAGTTCCCGGGAAGAGACCCAGTACTTC,CASSSREETQYF
.,TRBV5-1,TRBJ1-6,.,TGCGCCAGCAGCTTGGAGCAGTTGCGGAATTCACCCCTCCACTTT,CASSLEQLRNSPLHF
.,TRBV9,TRBJ2-3,.,TGTGCCAGCAGCGTAGAGGGAGAAAACCCCACAGATACGCAGTATTTT,CASSVEGENPTDTQYF
TRBD2,TRBV7-2,TRBJ2-5,.,TGTGCCAGCAGCCCCGGGGGGGCCGGTGAGACCCAGTACTTC,CASSPGGAGETQYF
TRBD1,TRBV29-1,TRBJ2-1,.,TGCAGCGCCAAATCCGGACAGGGGAGTTGGAATGAGCAGTTCTTC,CSAKSGQGSWNEQFF
.,TRBV4-2,TRBJ2-3,few,TGTGCCAGCAGCCAAGACTCTACAGGGCAGAGGGCAGATACGCAGTATTTT,CASSQDSTGQRADTQYF
TRBD1,TRBV23-1,TRBJ1-5,.,TGCGCCAGCAGTCAATCGGAGGACAGGCACACCAATCAGCCCCAGCATTTT,CASSQSEDRHTNQPQHF
TRBD2,TRBV7-2,TRBJ2-2,.,TGTGCCAGCAGCCGGAACGGGGGGGCGACCGGGGAGCTGTTTTTT,CASSRNGGATGELFF
TRBD1,TRBV9,TRBJ1-1,.,TGTGCCAGCAGCGTAGGAACAGGGGGCGGCACTGAAGCTTTCTTT,CASSVGTGGGTEAFF